This T cell receptor (beta chain) was retrieved from a study of blood T cell repertoires in COVID-19. The wider study: PBMCs, B-cell-depleted T cells, or T cells provided the cDNA or gDNA that made up the material.

Method: immunoSEQ multiplex PCR; TCRdb's copy keeps in-frame clones and lacks some. Counted here are tens of thousands of clones, 70% to 90% occurring once; the ten biggest clones make up less than 12%. The germline V and J ends were trimmed by 4 bases and 3 bases, with 14 bases remaining between them. Germline-derived CDR1 and CDR2 are SGHRS and YFSETQ. The CDR3 consists of 15 residues. V is TRBV5-1 and J is TRBJ2-1; D may be TRBD2 (5 bases). The source material was peripheral blood. This receptor was taken from a man aged 55 to 70 in a cohort sampled during active COVID-19. CDR3 coding DNA: TGCGCCAGCAGCCCGCCAGGCGGGTTCTACAATGAGCAGTTCTTC. Amino acid sequence: CASSPPGGFYNEQFF. The full variable domain, with the rest looked up from reference TRBV5-1 and TRBJ2-1, is KAGVTQTPRYLIKTRGQQVTLSCSPISGHRSVSWYQQTPGQGLQFLFEYFSETQRNKGNFPGRFSGRQFSNSRSEMNVSTLELGDSALYLCASSPPGGFYNEQFFGPGTRLTVL.